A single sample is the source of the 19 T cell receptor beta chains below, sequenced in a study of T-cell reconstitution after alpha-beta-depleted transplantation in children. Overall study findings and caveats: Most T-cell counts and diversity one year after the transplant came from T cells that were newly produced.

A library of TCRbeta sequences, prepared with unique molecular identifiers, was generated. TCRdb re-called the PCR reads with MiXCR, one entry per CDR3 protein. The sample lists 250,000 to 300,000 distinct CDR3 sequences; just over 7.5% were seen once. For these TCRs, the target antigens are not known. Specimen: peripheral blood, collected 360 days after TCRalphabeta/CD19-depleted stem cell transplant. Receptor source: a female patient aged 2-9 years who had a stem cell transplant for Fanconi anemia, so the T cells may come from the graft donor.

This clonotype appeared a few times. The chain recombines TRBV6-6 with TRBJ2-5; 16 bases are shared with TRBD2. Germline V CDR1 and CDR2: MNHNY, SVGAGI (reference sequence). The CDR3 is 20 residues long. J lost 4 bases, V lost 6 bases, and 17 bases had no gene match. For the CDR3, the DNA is TGTGCCAGCAGCCACAGGGGGTTGGGACTAGCGGGAGGGTTAGGAGAGACCCAGTACTTC. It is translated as CASSHRGLGLAGGLGETQYF.

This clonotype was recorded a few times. As DNA, the CDR3 is TGCAGTGCTAGGTGCCCAGATCCCTTTTCTCCCAAGTACAATGAGCAGTTCTTC. Translated, it gives CSARCPDPFSPKYNEQFF. The chain carries TRBV20-1 and TRBJ2-1, with D hard to call. The CDR3 contains 18 residues. Per the germline V gene, CDR1 is DFQATT and CDR2 is SNEGSKA (reference sequence). V dropped 3 bases and J dropped 4 bases, with 25 bases sitting between them.

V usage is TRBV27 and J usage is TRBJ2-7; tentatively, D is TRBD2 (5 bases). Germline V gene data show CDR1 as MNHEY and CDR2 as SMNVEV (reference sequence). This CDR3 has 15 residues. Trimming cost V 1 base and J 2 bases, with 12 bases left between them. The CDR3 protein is CASSLLGEEAYEQYF. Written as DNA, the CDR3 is TGTGCCAGCAGTTTATTGGGAGAGGAAGCCTACGAGCAGTACTTC.

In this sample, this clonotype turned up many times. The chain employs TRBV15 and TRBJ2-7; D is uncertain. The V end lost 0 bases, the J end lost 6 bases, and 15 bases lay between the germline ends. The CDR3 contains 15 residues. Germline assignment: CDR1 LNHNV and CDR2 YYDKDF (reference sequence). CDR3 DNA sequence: TGTGCCACCAGCAGAGAGAAGGGTTGGTTTAGCGAGCAGTACTTC. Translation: CATSREKGWFSEQYF.

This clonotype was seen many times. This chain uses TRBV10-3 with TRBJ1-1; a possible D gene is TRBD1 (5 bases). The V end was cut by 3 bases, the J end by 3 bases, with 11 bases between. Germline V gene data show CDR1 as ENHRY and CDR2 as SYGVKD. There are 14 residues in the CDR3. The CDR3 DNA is TGTGCCATCAGTGAAGTAGGGGCTGACACTGAAGCTTTCTTT. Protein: CAISEVGADTEAFF.

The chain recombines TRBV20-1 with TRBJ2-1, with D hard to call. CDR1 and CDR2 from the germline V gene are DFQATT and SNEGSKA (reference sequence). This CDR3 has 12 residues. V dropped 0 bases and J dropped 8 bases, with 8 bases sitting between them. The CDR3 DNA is TGCAGTGCTAGAGATCGGTTTCATGAGCAGTTCTTC. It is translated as CSARDRFHEQFF.

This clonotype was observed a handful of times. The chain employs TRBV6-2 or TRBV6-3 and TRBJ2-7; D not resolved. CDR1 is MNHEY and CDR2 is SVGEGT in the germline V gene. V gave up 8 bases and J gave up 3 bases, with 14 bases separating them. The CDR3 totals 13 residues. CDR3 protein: CASGQAAHYEQYF. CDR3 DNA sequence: TGTGCCAGCGGCCAGGCGGCCCACTACGAGCAGTACTTC.

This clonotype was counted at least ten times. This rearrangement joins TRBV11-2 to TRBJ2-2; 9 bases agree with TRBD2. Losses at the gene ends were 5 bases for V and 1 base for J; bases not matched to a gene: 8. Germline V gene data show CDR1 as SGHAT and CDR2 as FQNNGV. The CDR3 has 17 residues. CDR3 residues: CASSIRGGALNTGELFF. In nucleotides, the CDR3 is TGTGCCAGCAGCATACGCGGGGGGGCACTGAACACCGGGGAGCTGTTTTTT.

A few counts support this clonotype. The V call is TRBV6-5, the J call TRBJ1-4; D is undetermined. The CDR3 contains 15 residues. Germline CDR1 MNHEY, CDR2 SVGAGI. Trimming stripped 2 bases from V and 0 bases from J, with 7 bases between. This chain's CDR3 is CASSYGRATNEKLFF. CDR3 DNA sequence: TGTGCCAGCAGTTACGGGCGGGCAACTAATGAAAAACTGTTTTTT.

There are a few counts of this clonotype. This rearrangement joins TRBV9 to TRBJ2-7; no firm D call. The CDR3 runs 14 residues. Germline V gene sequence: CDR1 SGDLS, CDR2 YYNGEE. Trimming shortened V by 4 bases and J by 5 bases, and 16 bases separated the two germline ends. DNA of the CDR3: TGTGCCAGCAGCCCCCGCGGTCAGCTACACGAGCAGTACTTC. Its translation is CASSPRGQLHEQYF.

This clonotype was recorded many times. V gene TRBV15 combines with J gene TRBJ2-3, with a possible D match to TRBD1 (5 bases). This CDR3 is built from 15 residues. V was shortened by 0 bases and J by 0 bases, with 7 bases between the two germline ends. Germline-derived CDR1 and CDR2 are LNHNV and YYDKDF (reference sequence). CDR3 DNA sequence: TGTGCCACCAGCAGAGATAGGGGCAGCACAGATACGCAGTATTTT. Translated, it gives CATSRDRGSTDTQYF.

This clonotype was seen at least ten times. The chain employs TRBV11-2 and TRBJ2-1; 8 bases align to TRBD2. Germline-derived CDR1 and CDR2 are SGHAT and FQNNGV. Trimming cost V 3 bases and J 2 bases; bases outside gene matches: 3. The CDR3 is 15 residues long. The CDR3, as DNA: TGTGCCAGCAGCTTGTTTAGCGGGACCTACAATGAGCAGTTCTTC. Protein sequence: CASSLFSGTYNEQFF.

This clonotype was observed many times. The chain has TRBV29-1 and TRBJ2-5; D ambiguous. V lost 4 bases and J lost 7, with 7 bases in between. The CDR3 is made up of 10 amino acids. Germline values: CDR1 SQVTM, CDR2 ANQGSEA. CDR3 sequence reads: CSVASGTQYF. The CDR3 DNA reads TGCAGCGTTGCTTCGGGGACCCAGTACTTC.

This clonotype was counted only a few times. CDR3 bases: TGTGCCAGCAGCCAAGACAAGGGGGCCTGGGAGACCCAGTACTTC. The encoded protein is CASSQDKGAWETQYF. The chain carries TRBV14 and TRBJ2-5; 7 bases line up with TRBD1. Germline trimming cut 0 bases from V and 5 bases from J; bases unmatched to any gene: 6. This CDR3 spans 15 amino acids. The germline V gene has CDR1 SGHDN and CDR2 FVKESK.

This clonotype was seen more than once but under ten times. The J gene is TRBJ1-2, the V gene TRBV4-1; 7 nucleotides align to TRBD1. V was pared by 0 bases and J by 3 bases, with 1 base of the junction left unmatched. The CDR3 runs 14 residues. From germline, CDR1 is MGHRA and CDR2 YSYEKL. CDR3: CASSQEGTDYGYTF. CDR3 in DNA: TGCGCCAGCAGCCAAGAAGGGACAGACTATGGCTACACCTTC.

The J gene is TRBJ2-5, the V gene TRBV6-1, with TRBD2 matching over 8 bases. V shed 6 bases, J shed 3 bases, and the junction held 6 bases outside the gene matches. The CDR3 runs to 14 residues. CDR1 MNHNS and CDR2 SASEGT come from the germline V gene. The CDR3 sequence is CASSDGGLEETQYF. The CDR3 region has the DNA TGTGCCAGCAGCGACGGGGGACTAGAAGAGACCCAGTACTTC.

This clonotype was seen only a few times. In DNA form, the CDR3 reads TGTGCCTGGAGCGTAGGTGCCGGAGGAAGGGGAGAGACCCAGTACTTC. It is translated as CAWSVGAGGRGETQYF. The chain links TRBV30 to TRBJ2-5; D may correspond to TRBD1 or TRBD2 (5 bases each). CDR3 length: 16 residues. V lost 3 bases and J lost 4, with 21 bases in between. Germline values: CDR1 GTSNPN, CDR2 SVGIG (reference sequence).

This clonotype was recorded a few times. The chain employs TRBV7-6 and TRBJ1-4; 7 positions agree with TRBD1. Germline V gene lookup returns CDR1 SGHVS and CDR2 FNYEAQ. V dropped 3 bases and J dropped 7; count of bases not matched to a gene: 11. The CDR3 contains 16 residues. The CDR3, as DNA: TGTGCCAGCAGCTTTGTCCAACGACAGGGCGGTGAAAAACTGTTTTTT. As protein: CASSFVQRQGGEKLFF.

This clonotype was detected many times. This CDR3 is CASSLVMTVNTEAFF. The CDR3, as DNA: TGTGCCAGCAGCTTGGTCATGACAGTAAACACTGAAGCTTTCTTT. The V call is TRBV5-5, the J call TRBJ1-1, with D perhaps matching TRBD1 (5 bases). CDR1 SGHKS and CDR2 YYEKEE come from the germline V gene (reference sequence). The CDR3 contains 15 residues. Trimming shortened V by 0 bases and J by 2 bases, and 11 bases separated the two germline ends.